The T cell receptor (beta chain) under discussion was sequenced for a study of identical twins. Findings and limits, study-wide: Fewer insertions were carried by abundant cord blood beta clonotypes, but none was seen in memory repertoires. Findings came from cross-sectional statistics, without long-term follow-up of donors. Where beta out-of-frame sequences were concerned, excess twin sharing was weaker.

A note on this clonotype: Its target is not known.

TCRdb reprocessed the 5' RACE reads via MiXCR and lists one record per CDR3 protein. The table includes some 500,000 distinct CDR3 sequences, roughly 13% detected once. This CDR3 is built from 18 residues. CDR1 is LGHNA, CDR2 YSLEER, per germline. Losses at the gene ends were 1 base for V and 0 bases for J; bases not matched to a gene: 7. Separately, the same data were catalogued under a study of yellow fever vaccine responses in identical twins.

The sequence was obtained from a woman younger than 35 in good health. The J gene is TRBJ2-1, the V gene TRBV4-3, with 9 bases aligning to TRBD2. Sequencing input: CD4+ T cells sorted from blood. This CDR3 is CASSQAPSGISSYNEQFF. As DNA, the CDR3 is TGCGCCAGCAGCCAAGCCCCTAGCGGGATAAGCTCCTACAATGAGCAGTTCTTC.